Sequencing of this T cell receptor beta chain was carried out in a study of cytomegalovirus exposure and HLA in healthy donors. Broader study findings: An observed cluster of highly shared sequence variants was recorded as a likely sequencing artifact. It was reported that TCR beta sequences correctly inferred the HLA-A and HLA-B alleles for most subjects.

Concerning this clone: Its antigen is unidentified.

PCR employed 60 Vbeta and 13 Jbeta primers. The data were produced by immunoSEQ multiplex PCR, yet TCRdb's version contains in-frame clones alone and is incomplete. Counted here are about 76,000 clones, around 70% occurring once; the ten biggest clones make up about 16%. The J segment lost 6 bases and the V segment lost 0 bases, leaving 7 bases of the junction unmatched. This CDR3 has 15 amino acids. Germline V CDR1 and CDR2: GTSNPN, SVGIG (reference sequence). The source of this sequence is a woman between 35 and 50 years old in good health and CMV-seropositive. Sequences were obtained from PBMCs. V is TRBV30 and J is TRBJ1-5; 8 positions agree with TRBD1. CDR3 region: CAWSVPGGFPQPQHF. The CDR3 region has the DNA TGTGCCTGGAGTGTACCAGGGGGCTTCCCTCAGCCCCAGCATTTT.